This paragraph covers one T cell receptor (beta chain) sequence. CDR1 SGHAT and CDR2 FQNNGV come from the germline V gene. The ends were cut back, 2 bases at V and 7 bases at J, with 21 bases in the middle. This CDR3 is 16 amino acids long. Clones were read by immunoSEQ multiplex PCR, and TCRdb kept only the in-frame ones, dropping some. The sample lists more than 250,000 clones, approximately 84% occurring once. This record belongs to a study of blood T cell repertoires in COVID-19. Study-level information: There were acute and convalescent COVID-19 samples, and they came from the United States, Italy and Spain. The analysed material was cDNA or gDNA that came from T cells, B-cell-depleted T cells, or PBMCs.

Assignments of participants to cohorts depended upon their own reported clinical history. The chain links TRBV11-2 to TRBJ2-7; D may be TRBD1 (5 bases). The receptor's source is a woman aged 18-30 years who had recovered from COVID-19. What was sequenced was PBMCs or T cells enriched from blood (not recorded which). This chain's CDR3 is CASSLRIGVYLGEQYF. Written as DNA, the CDR3 is TGTGCCAGCAGCTTAAGGATAGGGGTGTATCTGGGGGAGCAGTACTTC.